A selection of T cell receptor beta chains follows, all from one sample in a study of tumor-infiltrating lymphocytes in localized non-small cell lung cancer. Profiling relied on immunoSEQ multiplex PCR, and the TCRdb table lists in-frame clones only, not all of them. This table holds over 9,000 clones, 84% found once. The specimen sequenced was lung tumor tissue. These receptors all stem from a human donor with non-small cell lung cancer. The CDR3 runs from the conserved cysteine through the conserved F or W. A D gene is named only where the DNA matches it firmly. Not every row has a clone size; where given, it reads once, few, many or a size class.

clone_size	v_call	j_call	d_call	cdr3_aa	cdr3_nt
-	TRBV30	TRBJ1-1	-	CAWSVNTNTEAFF	TGTGCCTGGAGTGTGAATACGAACACTGAAGCTTTCTTT
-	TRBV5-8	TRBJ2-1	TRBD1	CASSLWGTGYNEQFF	TGTGCCAGCAGCTTGTGGGGGACAGGCTACAATGAGCAGTTCTTC
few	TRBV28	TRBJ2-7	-	CASSWRVGSGFIEQYF	TGTGCCAGCAGTTGGCGGGTAGGTTCGGGCTTCATCGAGCAGTACTTC
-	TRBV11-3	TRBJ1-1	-	CASSKSRGAEAFF	TGTGCCAGCAGCAAGAGCCGGGGGGCTGAAGCTTTCTTT
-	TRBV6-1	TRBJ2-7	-	CASSETTYEQYF	TGTGCCAGCAGTGAAACTACCTACGAGCAGTACTTC
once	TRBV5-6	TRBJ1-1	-	CASSLALWETEAFF	TGTGCCAGCAGCTTGGCTTTATGGGAAACTGAAGCTTTCTTT
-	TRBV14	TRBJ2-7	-	CASSQTGPRGWGEQYF	TGTGCCAGCAGCCAAACAGGGCCGCGAGGGTGGGGCGAGCAGTACTTC
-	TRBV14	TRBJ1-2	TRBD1	CASSHSFDRAEGYTF	TGTGCCAGCAGCCACTCCTTTGACAGGGCCGAGGGCTACACCTTC
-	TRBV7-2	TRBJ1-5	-	CASSLAQGGQPQHF	TGTGCCAGCAGCTTAGCACAGGGAGGTCAGCCCCAGCATTTT
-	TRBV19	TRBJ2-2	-	CASQADTGELFF	TGTGCCAGTCAAGCGGACACCGGGGAGCTGTTTTTT
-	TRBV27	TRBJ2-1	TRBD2	CASRLRGSGKVAGGYYNEQFF	TGTGCCAGCAGACTAAGGGGATCCGGGAAAGTAGCGGGGGGGTACTACAATGAGCAGTTCTTC
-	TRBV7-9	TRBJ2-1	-	CASSSRGTYNEQFF	TGTGCCAGCAGTTCCCGGGGGACCTACAATGAGCAGTTCTTC
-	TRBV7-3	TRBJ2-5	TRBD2	CASSPRPWGGETQYF	TGTGCCAGCAGCCCACGACCCTGGGGGGGAGAGACCCAGTACTTC
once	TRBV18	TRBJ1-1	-	CASSPGIRSRLLNTEAFF	TGTGCCAGCTCACCAGGGATTCGCTCGCGGCTGTTGAACACTGAAGCTTTCTTT
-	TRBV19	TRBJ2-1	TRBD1	CASSFKAYGTGGNEQFF	TGTGCCAGTAGTTTCAAGGCTTATGGGACAGGGGGAAATGAGCAGTTCTTC
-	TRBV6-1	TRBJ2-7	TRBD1	CASNGPTGRTYEQYF	TGTGCCAGCAACGGCCCGACAGGGCGCACCTACGAGCAGTACTTC